These 28 T cell receptor beta chains were all obtained from the same sample, sequenced in a study of chemoradiotherapy in HPV16-positive cancers. Libraries were prepared by immunoSEQ multiplex PCR; TCRdb keeps only in-frame clonotypes and omits some of them. The table records around 13,000 clones, 55% to 75% of them present only once. This sample was gathered from a patient who underwent chemoradiotherapy. All receptors come from a human donor with HPV-associated anogenital cancer.

The table lists this clone with a few counts. The J gene is TRBJ2-1, the V gene TRBV7-3; TRBD2 is a possible D gene (5 bases). CDR1 is SGHTA and CDR2 is FQGTGA in the germline V gene. This CDR3 comprises 14 residues. V shed 3 bases and J shed 5 bases, with 11 bases lying between them. The CDR3 reads CASSLSGGNNEQFF. CDR3 in DNA: TGTGCCAGCAGCTTGAGCGGAGGAAACAATGAGCAGTTCTTC.

This clone was recorded once. J is TRBJ2-1 and V is TRBV27; D is uncertain. CDR1 MNHEY and CDR2 SMNVEV come from the germline V gene (reference sequence). CDR3 length equals 13 residues. Trimming took off 2 bases at V and 6 bases at J, with 8 bases between the two ends. CDR3 in amino acids: CASSLPPPNEQFF. CDR3 bases: TGTGCCAGCAGTTTACCCCCCCCCAATGAGCAGTTCTTC.

This clone has a handful of counts. The genes are TRBV28 and TRBJ2-7, with D uncertain. V gave up 2 bases and J gave up 4 bases, with 9 bases separating them. CDR3 length: 13 residues. Looked up from germline, CDR1 is MDHEN and CDR2 is SYDVKM. DNA of the CDR3: TGTGCCAGCAGTTTACTTTCCTCTTACGAGCAGTACTTC. This gives the protein CASSLLSSYEQYF.

The chain couples TRBV4-1 to TRBJ2-2; 9 nucleotides match TRBD2. This CDR3 has 20 residues. The ends lost 0 bases at V and 3 bases at J; junction bases unmatched: 14. Germline V gene lookup returns CDR1 MGHRA and CDR2 YSYEKL. CDR3 sequence reads: CASSQDSWLAGIQYTGELFF. The CDR3 DNA follows: TGCGCCAGCAGCCAAGATAGTTGGCTAGCGGGAATCCAGTACACCGGGGAGCTGTTTTTT.

The V call is TRBV19, the J call TRBJ2-7; the match to TRBD1 covers 9 bases. The CDR3 is made up of 15 amino acids. V lost 4 bases to trimming and J lost 4 bases; unmatched junction nucleotides: 8. Per germline, CDR1 LNHDA and CDR2 SQIVND (reference sequence). This CDR3 reads CASSNAGQGIYEQYF. For the CDR3, the DNA is TGTGCCAGTAGTAACGCGGGACAGGGAATTTACGAGCAGTACTTC.

The chain has TRBV5-1 and TRBJ2-2; D assignment may be TRBD1 or TRBD2 (6 bases each). V lost 4 bases to trimming and J lost 5 bases, with 18 bases between them. The V gene's germline CDR1 is SGHRS and CDR2 YFSETQ. This CDR3 region has 16 residues. CDR3 coding DNA: TGCGCCAGCAGCCCGCGACGGGGGCTTCTGACCGGGGAGCTGTTTTTT. Amino acid sequence: CASSPRRGLLTGELFF.

The gene calls are TRBV5-1 and TRBJ2-7; D remains unclear. CDR1 SGHRS and CDR2 YFSETQ come from the germline V gene. The CDR3 runs 14 residues. Between the trimmed V and J ends, which lost 7 bases and 6 bases, there was a span of 20 bases. CDR3 region: CASAPLVVALEQYF. CDR3 nucleotide sequence: TGCGCCAGCGCCCCCTTAGTTGTGGCCCTCGAGCAGTACTTC.

This clone was found once. The CDR3 spells CASSVGTLSSYEQYF. DNA for the CDR3: TGTGCCAGCAGCGTCGGGACGTTGAGCTCCTACGAGCAGTACTTC. J is TRBJ2-7 and V is TRBV9; TRBD1 or TRBD2 may be the D gene (5 bases each). The CDR3 runs 15 residues. Germline CDR1 SGDLS, CDR2 YYNGEE. The ends were cut back, 2 bases at V and 0 bases at J, with 12 bases in the middle.

The chain employs TRBV10-3 and TRBJ1-3; 8 bases agree with TRBD1. Germline V CDR1 and CDR2: ENHRY, SYGVKD. The CDR3 contains 13 residues. Trimming cost V 6 bases and J 8 bases; bases outside gene matches: 6. The CDR3: CAIRGQGADTIYF. CDR3 bases: TGTGCCATCAGAGGACAGGGCGCAGACACCATATATTTT.

This clone was seen more than once but under ten times. V is TRBV28 and J is TRBJ2-7; D not resolved. Germline-derived CDR1 and CDR2 are MDHEN and SYDVKM. The V end lost 5 bases, the J end lost 4 bases, and 6 bases lay between the germline ends. CDR3 length: 11 amino acids. CDR3 sequence: CASSPRYEQYF. CDR3 in DNA: TGTGCCAGCAGTCCGAGATACGAGCAGTACTTC.

J is TRBJ2-7 and V is TRBV4-1; D possibly corresponds to TRBD2 (5 bases). There are 14 residues in the CDR3. Germline assignment: CDR1 MGHRA and CDR2 YSYEKL. Deletions cut 2 bases from V and 7 bases from J, with 15 bases between. CDR3 nucleotides: TGCGCCAGCAGCCAACGGTCGGGGAACGGGGAGCAGTACTTC. The encoded protein is CASSQRSGNGEQYF.

The chain is built from TRBV10-3 and TRBJ2-5; D tentatively reads TRBD1 or TRBD2 (5 bases each). CDR3 length equals 13 residues. Per the germline V gene, CDR1 is ENHRY and CDR2 is SYGVKD. The V end was cut by 6 bases, the J end by 4 bases, with 12 bases between. CDR3 residues: CAISPQEAETQYF. CDR3 coding DNA: TGTGCCATCAGCCCACAGGAGGCAGAGACCCAGTACTTC.

This chain joins TRBV2 and TRBJ2-5; D is tentatively TRBD1 or TRBD2 (5 bases each). Trimming shortened V by 1 base and J by 5 bases, and 14 bases separated the two germline ends. The CDR3 runs 15 residues. Germline V gene sequence: CDR1 SNHLY, CDR2 FYNNEI. The CDR3 coding sequence is TGTGCCAGCAGTGAAGACCAGGGACGGGTCGAGACCCAGTACTTC. This codes for CASSEDQGRVETQYF.

The rearrangement links TRBV7-6 to TRBJ1-3; no firm D call. Germline lookup yields CDR1 SGHVS and CDR2 FNYEAQ. The CDR3 contains 16 residues. V lost 2 bases and J 0 bases, leaving 11 bases between the germline ends. The CDR3 DNA is TGTGCCAGCAGCTTATATAAGGGATTCTCTGGAAACACCATATATTTT. Amino acids: CASSLYKGFSGNTIYF.

This clone was counted once. The rearrangement joins TRBV5-8 to TRBJ2-1, with 10 bases lining up with TRBD2. In germline, CDR1 is SGHTS, CDR2 YDEGEE. The CDR3 spans 12 residues. Trimming took 2 bases from V and 15 from J; bases not matched to a gene: 5. The CDR3 loop is CASSFVGTSVFF. CDR3 coding DNA: TGTGCCAGCAGCTTTGTCGGGACTAGCGTGTTCTTC.

This chain links TRBV6-1 with TRBJ2-5; the match to TRBD1 covers 9 bases. V gave up 6 bases and J gave up 3 bases; unmatched junction bases: 5. CDR3 length: 14 residues. Germline lookup yields CDR1 MNHNS and CDR2 SASEGT. The CDR3 coding sequence is TGTGCCAGCAGCTTACAGGGGGCGAAAGAGACCCAGTACTTC. As protein: CASSLQGAKETQYF.

This clone was seen a handful of times. The chain has TRBV11-2 and TRBJ2-2, with 7 nucleotides matching TRBD1. This CDR3 spans 15 amino acids. The V and J ends lost 5 bases and 5 bases, in that order; junction bases with no gene match: 8. Germline V lookup: CDR1 SGHAT, CDR2 FQNNGV. This CDR3 reads CASSPRTGITGELFF. CDR3 coding DNA: TGTGCCAGCAGCCCTAGGACAGGAATAACCGGGGAGCTGTTTTTT.

The chain couples TRBV5-4 to TRBJ2-7; TRBD1 matches 7 bases. Germline V CDR1 and CDR2: SGHNT, YYREEE (reference sequence). The CDR3 totals 14 residues. Trimming removed 3 bases from V and 1 base from J; junction bases left unmatched: 4. The chain's CDR3 is CASSSVDRSYEQYF. For the CDR3, the DNA is TGTGCCAGCAGCTCTGTGGACAGGTCCTACGAGCAGTACTTC.

The chain links TRBV28 to TRBJ2-7, with 9 positions matching TRBD1. Germline V gene lookup returns CDR1 MDHEN and CDR2 SYDVKM. V lost 6 bases to trimming and J lost 2 bases; unmatched junction nucleotides: 5. The CDR3 spans 14 residues. For the CDR3, the DNA is TGTGCCAGCAGCTGGGGGACAGGGACCTACGAGCAGTACTTC. This translates into CASSWGTGTYEQYF.

The rearrangement links TRBV19 to TRBJ1-1; D uncertain. V lost 9 bases to trimming and J lost 2 bases, with 16 bases between them. From germline, CDR1 is LNHDA and CDR2 SQIVND (reference sequence). The CDR3 covers 14 residues. The CDR3 spells CASYSPRANTEAFF. As DNA, the CDR3 is TGTGCCAGCTATTCACCAAGGGCAAACACTGAAGCTTTCTTT.

The CDR3 DNA is TGCGCCAGCAGCTCACGGACAGGGTTCGAGACCCAGTACTTC. It encodes CASSSRTGFETQYF. The chain uses TRBV5-1 and TRBJ2-5; TRBD1 aligns across 8 bases. The germline CDR1 and CDR2 sequences are SGHRS and YFSETQ. This CDR3 comprises 14 residues. V lost 3 bases to trimming and J lost 5 bases; unmatched junction nucleotides: 6.

As DNA, the CDR3 is TGCGCCAGCAGCTTGGCTTTGAGGAGTGTGGACACTGAAGCTTTCTTT. This sequence encodes CASSLALRSVDTEAFF. The chain combines TRBV5-1 with TRBJ1-1; D gene uncertain. The germline V and J ends were trimmed by 0 bases and 3 bases, with 15 bases remaining between them. The CDR3 runs 16 residues. Germline assignment: CDR1 SGHRS and CDR2 YFSETQ. The full variable domain, in which reference TRBV5-1 and TRBJ1-1 provide the parts outside the CDR3, is KAGVTQTPRYLIKTRGQQVTLSCSPISGHRSVSWYQQTPGQGLQFLFEYFSETQRNKGNFPGRFSGRQFSNSRSEMNVSTLELGDSALYLCASSLALRSVDTEAFFGQGTRLTVV.

The chain is built from TRBV27 and TRBJ1-1; D gene unclear. Germline V lookup: CDR1 MNHEY, CDR2 SMNVEV (reference sequence). Trimming shortened V by 8 bases and J by 1 base, and 17 bases separated the two germline ends. This CDR3 is 15 amino acids long. CDR3 coding DNA: TGTGCCAGCGGAAAAGGAGGGAAGGGGAACACTGAAGCTTTCTTT. As protein: CASGKGGKGNTEAFF.

The chain joins TRBV4-2 to TRBJ2-5, with 11 bases that match TRBD1. Germline assignment: CDR1 LGHNA and CDR2 YNFKEQ. The CDR3 extends over 16 amino acids. Losses at the gene ends were 1 base for V and 4 bases for J; bases not matched to a gene: 5. CDR3 sequence (DNA): TGTGCCAGCAGCCAAGGGACAGGGGGCGGATCAGAGACCCAGTACTTC. Translating gives CASSQGTGGGSETQYF.

The chain carries TRBV15 and TRBJ2-2, with 9 bases fitting TRBD2. The CDR3 contains 18 residues. Per germline, CDR1 LNHNV and CDR2 YYDKDF (reference sequence). With 0 bases clipped from V and 0 bases from J, the junction kept 5 bases outside the gene matches. DNA for the CDR3: TGTGCCACCAGCAGAGATCTAGCGGGAACTGCGAACACCGGGGAGCTGTTTTTT. Protein product: CATSRDLAGTANTGELFF.

V is TRBV5-1 and J is TRBJ1-1; D unresolved. V dropped 2 bases and J dropped 5 bases, with 13 bases sitting between them. The CDR3 extends over 14 amino acids. Germline V gene lookup returns CDR1 SGHRS and CDR2 YFSETQ. For the CDR3, the DNA is TGCGCCAGCAGCTTATACGGGAAAGGGACTGAAGCTTTCTTT. Protein: CASSLYGKGTEAFF.

The CDR3 DNA is TGTGCCAGCAGTGAATCGGGGGGCAACTATGGCTACACCTTC. Its translation is CASSESGGNYGYTF. V and J are TRBV2 and TRBJ1-2; D perhaps matches TRBD1 (6 bases). The germline gives CDR1 SNHLY, CDR2 FYNNEI. The CDR3 is 14 amino acids. The ends were cut back, 2 bases at V and 2 bases at J, with 9 bases in the middle.

This chain links TRBV4-1 with TRBJ2-1; no clear D gene. This CDR3 contains 12 residues. Germline CDR1 MGHRA, CDR2 YSYEKL. Trimming shortened V by 0 bases and J by 7 bases, and 4 bases separated the two germline ends. CDR3 coding DNA: TGCGCCAGCAGCCAAGATTCGAATGAGCAGTTCTTC. Translated: CASSQDSNEQFF.